This T cell receptor beta chain was identified during a study of blood T cell repertoires in COVID-19. Study background: Collection of acute and convalescent COVID-19 samples took place in the United States, Italy and Spain.

The germline V gene encodes CDR1 KGHDR and CDR2 SFDVKD. The CDR3 loop spans 13 amino acids. V lost 1 base, J lost 8 bases, and 7 bases lay in between. Sequenced by immunoSEQ multiplex PCR; TCRdb stores in-frame clones only, minus some. There are 140,000 to 150,000 clones in the sample; about 87% occur only once, and over 8.5% lies in the top ten. The clonotype originates from a woman between 50 and 59 years old with active or convalescent COVID-19. The genes are TRBV24-1 and TRBJ1-4; no clear D gene. The sample was peripheral blood. The chain's CDR3 is CATSDFYGEKLFF. The CDR3 DNA follows: TGTGCCACCAGTGATTTTTACGGGGAAAAACTGTTTTTT.